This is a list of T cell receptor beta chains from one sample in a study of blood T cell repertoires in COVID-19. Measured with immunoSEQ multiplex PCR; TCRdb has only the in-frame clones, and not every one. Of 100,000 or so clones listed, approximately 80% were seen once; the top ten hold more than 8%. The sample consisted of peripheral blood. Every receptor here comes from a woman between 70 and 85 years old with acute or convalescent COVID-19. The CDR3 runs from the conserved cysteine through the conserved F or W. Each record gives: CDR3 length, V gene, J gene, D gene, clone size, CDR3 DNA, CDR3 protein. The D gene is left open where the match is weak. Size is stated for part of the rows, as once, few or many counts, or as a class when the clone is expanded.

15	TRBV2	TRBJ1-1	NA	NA	TGTGCCAGCAGTGAAGTGTCCAGGGGTGCCACTGAAGCTTTCTTT	CASSEVSRGATEAFF
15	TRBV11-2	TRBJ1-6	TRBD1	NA	TGTGCCAGCAGTCAGGGGGCATCCTATAATTCACCCCTCCACTTT	CASSQGASYNSPLHF
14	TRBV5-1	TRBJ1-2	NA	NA	TGCGCCAGCAACTCCGGGCAGGGGAACTATGGCTACACCTTC	CASNSGQGNYGYTF
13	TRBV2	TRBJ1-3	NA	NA	TGTGCCAGCAGTGGACAGTTTGGAAACACCATATATTTT	CASSGQFGNTIYF
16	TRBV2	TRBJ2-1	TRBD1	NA	TGTGCCAGCAGCCGAAAGGGACAGGGAACAAGTAATGAGCAGTTCTTC	CASSRKGQGTSNEQFF
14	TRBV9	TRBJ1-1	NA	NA	TGTGCCAGCAGCGTAGATGCCTTGGCCACTGAAGCTTTCTTT	CASSVDALATEAFF
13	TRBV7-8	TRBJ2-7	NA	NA	TGTGCCAGCACTTTCTCCAAGAGTAACGAGCAGTACTTC	CASTFSKSNEQYF
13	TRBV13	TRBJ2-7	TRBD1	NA	TGTGCCAGCAGGTTGGGACAGTACTACGAGCAGTACTTC	CASRLGQYYEQYF
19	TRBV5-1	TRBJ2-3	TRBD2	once	TGCGCCAGCAGCTCTCCCGGGGGTAGCGGGGGGCCACCTTCAGATACGCAGTATTTT	CASSSPGGSGGPPSDTQYF
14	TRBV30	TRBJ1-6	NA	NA	TGTGCCTGGAGTGGAAAACAGGATAATTCACCCCTCCACTTT	CAWSGKQDNSPLHF
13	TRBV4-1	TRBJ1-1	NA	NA	TGCGCCAGCAGCATAGGGGGGAACACTGAAGCTTTCTTT	CASSIGGNTEAFF
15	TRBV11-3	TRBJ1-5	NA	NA	TGTGCCAGCAGCGCCGGGACATATAGCAATCAGCCCCAGCATTTT	CASSAGTYSNQPQHF
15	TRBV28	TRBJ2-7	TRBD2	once	TGTGCCAGTAACTCCTTGGGACTAGCGGGACCCGAGCAGTACTTC	CASNSLGLAGPEQYF